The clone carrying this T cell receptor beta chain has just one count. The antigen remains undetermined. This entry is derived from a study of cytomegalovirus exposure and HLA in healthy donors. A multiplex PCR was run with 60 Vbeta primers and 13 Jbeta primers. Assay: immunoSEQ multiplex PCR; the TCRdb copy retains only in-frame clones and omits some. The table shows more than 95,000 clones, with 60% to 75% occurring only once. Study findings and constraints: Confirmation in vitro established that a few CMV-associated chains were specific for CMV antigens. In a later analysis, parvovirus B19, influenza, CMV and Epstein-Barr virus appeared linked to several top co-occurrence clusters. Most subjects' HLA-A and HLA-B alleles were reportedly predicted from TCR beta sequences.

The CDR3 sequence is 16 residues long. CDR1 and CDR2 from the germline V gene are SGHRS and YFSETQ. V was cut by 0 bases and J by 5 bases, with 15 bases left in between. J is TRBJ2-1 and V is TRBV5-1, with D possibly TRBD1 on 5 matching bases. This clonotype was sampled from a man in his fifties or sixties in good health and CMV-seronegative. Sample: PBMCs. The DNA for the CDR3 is TGCGCCAGCAGCTTGGTACCGCCGCCCAGGGACAATGAGCAGTTCTTC. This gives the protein CASSLVPPPRDNEQFF.